Each of the 27 T cell receptor beta chains below was sequenced from the same sample in a study of blood T cell repertoires in COVID-19. Some clones are missing from TCRdb's copy, which holds only in-frame ones; the method was immunoSEQ multiplex PCR. Here the sample spans 250,000 to 350,000 clones, about 90% being singletons. Sequenced material: peripheral blood. These receptors all come from a woman between 25 and 40 years old who had recovered from COVID-19.

DNA of the CDR3: TGCGCCAGCAGCCTCGGTGTAGCCGTAGACCACCAAGAGACCCAGTACTTC. Encoded protein: CASSLGVAVDHQETQYF. This sequence joins TRBV4-1 and TRBJ2-5; no clear D. The length of the CDR3 is 17 residues. In germline, CDR1 is MGHRA, CDR2 YSYEKL. Trimming left V 4 bases short and J 0 bases short, with 18 bases between.

The V gene is TRBV6-6, the J gene TRBJ2-2; 10 nucleotides line up with TRBD2. Germline V gene data show CDR1 as MNHNY and CDR2 as SVGAGI (reference sequence). This CDR3 comprises 14 residues. V shed 7 bases and J 8 bases; nucleotides not matched to a gene: 7. The chain's CDR3 is CASISLAGVGELFF. In DNA form, the CDR3 reads TGTGCCAGCATATCCCTAGCGGGGGTGGGGGAGCTGTTTTTT.

V and J are TRBV19 and TRBJ1-1; perhaps TRBD1 as D (6 bases). CDR1 is LNHDA and CDR2 is SQIVND in the germline V gene (reference sequence). The CDR3 has 14 amino acids. V lost 5 bases and J lost 1, with 11 bases in between. The CDR3 sequence is CASSLPDRNTEAFF. CDR3 in DNA: TGTGCCAGTAGTCTCCCGGACAGGAACACTGAAGCTTTCTTT.

The rearrangement joins TRBV9 to TRBJ2-1, with TRBD1 matching 9 bases. The germline V gene has CDR1 SGDLS and CDR2 YYNGEE. Unmatched junction bases numbered 2, after V lost 4 bases and J lost 9 bases. This CDR3 contains 12 residues. The CDR3 nucleotides are TGTGCCAGCAGCCAGACAGGGGGTGAGCAGTTCTTC. It is translated as CASSQTGGEQFF.

The rearrangement uses TRBV5-6 and TRBJ1-4; 9 nucleotides line up with TRBD1. With 5 bases clipped from V and 6 bases from J, the junction kept 11 bases outside the gene matches. The germline CDR1 and CDR2 sequences are SGHDT and YYEEEE. The CDR3 contains 16 residues. CDR3 DNA sequence: TGTGCCAGCAGTTCCAATTTTAGGACAGGGGATGAAAAACTGTTTTTT. Translated, it gives CASSSNFRTGDEKLFF.

The chain carries TRBV5-1 and TRBJ2-2; 10 bases align to TRBD1. This CDR3 spans 15 amino acids. Per germline, CDR1 SGHRS and CDR2 YFSETQ. V lost 4 bases to trimming and J lost 5 bases; unmatched junction nucleotides: 5. CDR3 region: CASSRDRGWTGELFF. In DNA form, the CDR3 reads TGCGCCAGCAGCAGGGACAGGGGATGGACCGGGGAGCTGTTTTTT.

The CDR3 is CASSSGLAAYNEQFF. DNA of the CDR3: TGTGCCAGCAGCTCGGGACTAGCGGCCTACAATGAGCAGTTCTTC. This sequence joins TRBV7-9 and TRBJ2-1; 11 nucleotides match TRBD2. Trimming at V came to 4 bases and at J to 2 bases, leaving 1 base not matched to a gene. Per the germline V gene, CDR1 is SEHNR and CDR2 is FQNEAQ (reference sequence). The CDR3 contains 15 residues. The whole variable domain, filled in from reference TRBV7-9 and TRBJ2-1, reads DTGVSQNPRHKITKRGQNVTFRCDPISEHNRLYWYRQTLGQGPEFLTYFQNEAQLEKSRLLSDRFSAERPKGSFSTLEIQRTEQGDSAMYLCASSSGLAAYNEQFFGPGTRLTVL.

J is TRBJ1-1 and V is TRBV19; weak D call: TRBD1 (6 bases). There are 15 residues in the CDR3. Trimming took 8 bases from V and 1 from J, leaving 17 bases between them. The germline V gene encodes CDR1 LNHDA and CDR2 SQIVND (reference sequence). CDR3 DNA: TGTGCCAGTTTTCCGCCCAAGGGACAGAACACTGAAGCTTTCTTT. Its translation is CASFPPKGQNTEAFF.

V gene TRBV5-6 combines with J gene TRBJ2-5; 7 nucleotides align to TRBD1. Losses at the gene ends were 0 bases for V and 1 base for J; bases not matched to a gene: 3. This CDR3 has 15 amino acids. The germline V gene has CDR1 SGHDT and CDR2 YYEEEE. For the CDR3, the DNA is TGTGCCAGCAGCTTGGGACAGGGAAGCCAAGAGACCCAGTACTTC. This encodes CASSLGQGSQETQYF. The full variable domain, rest sourced from reference TRBV5-6 and TRBJ2-5, is DAGVTQSPTHLIKTRGQQVTLRCSPKSGHDTVSWYQQALGQGPQFIFQYYEEEERQRGNFPDRFSGHQFPNYSSELNVNALLLGDSALYLCASSLGQGSQETQYFGPGTRLLVL.

The gene calls are TRBV2 and TRBJ2-7; D perhaps matches TRBD2 (6 bases). Germline assignment: CDR1 SNHLY and CDR2 FYNNEI. CDR3 size: 12 residues. V was clipped by 6 bases and J by 4 bases, with 10 bases between them. The CDR3 loop is CASREGPYEQYF. The CDR3 DNA sequence: TGTGCCAGCAGGGAGGGACCTTACGAGCAGTACTTC.

The chain is built from TRBV5-1 and TRBJ1-4; TRBD1 matches 9 bases. CDR3 size: 16 residues. Per the germline V gene, CDR1 is SGHRS and CDR2 is YFSETQ. The ends lost 0 bases at V and 8 bases at J; junction bases unmatched: 8. In DNA form, the CDR3 reads TGCGCCAGCAGCTTGGTAACAGGGGGCGAGTGGGAAAAACTGTTTTTT. It translates to CASSLVTGGEWEKLFF.

This clone has only a few counts. J is TRBJ2-4 and V is TRBV19; a weak D match, TRBD2 (5 bases). The length of the CDR3 is 16 residues. The V gene's germline CDR1 is LNHDA and CDR2 SQIVND (reference sequence). The ends were cut back, 1 base at V and 1 base at J, with 11 bases in the middle. The CDR3: CASSIASRVAKNIQYF. CDR3 bases: TGTGCCAGTAGTATAGCGTCGCGGGTGGCCAAAAACATTCAGTACTTC.

As concerns this clone: Other nucleotide sequences from this sample produce the same CDR3. The chain uses TRBV12-3 or TRBV12-4 and TRBJ1-1, with D perhaps matching TRBD1 (5 bases). The CDR3 covers 13 residues. V was cut by 0 bases and J by 5 bases, with 7 bases left in between. The CDR3: CASSLAGGTEAFF. CDR3 DNA sequence: TGTGCCAGCAGTTTAGCTGGGGGGACTGAAGCTTTCTTT.

This sequence joins TRBV5-6 and TRBJ2-7; D is undetermined. The CDR3 has 13 amino acids. Trimming shortened V by 3 bases and J by 3 bases, and 10 bases separated the two germline ends. CDR1 and CDR2 (germline): SGHDT, YYEEEE. The CDR3 DNA reads TGTGCCAGCAGCTCCGTGAGAAACTACGAGCAGTACTTC. Translating it yields CASSSVRNYEQYF.

This clone showed up just a few times. The chain carries TRBV30 and TRBJ1-5; 7 bases align to TRBD1. This CDR3 region has 12 residues. Germline V CDR1 and CDR2: GTSNPN, SVGIG (reference sequence). J lost 7 bases, V lost 5 bases, and 5 bases had no gene match. CDR3 nucleotides: TGTGCCTGGGACAGGGTAGGGCAGCCCCAGCATTTT. As protein: CAWDRVGQPQHF.

This clone has at least ten counts. Other DNA sequences in this specimen translate into the identical CDR3. This chain's CDR3 is CATSRETVTKRNEQFF. The CDR3 coding sequence is TGTGCCACCAGCAGAGAGACAGTTACGAAACGTAATGAGCAGTTCTTC. The chain is built from TRBV15 and TRBJ2-1; maybe TRBD1 (5 bases). This CDR3 comprises 16 residues. V was cut by 0 bases and J by 7 bases, with 16 bases left in between. Germline-derived CDR1 and CDR2 are LNHNV and YYDKDF (reference sequence).

The chain carries TRBV7-2 and TRBJ2-7; TRBD1 matches at 10 bases. Germline V gene data show CDR1 as SGHTA and CDR2 as FQGNSA. The J segment lost 5 bases and the V segment lost 5 bases, leaving 6 bases of the junction unmatched. This CDR3 contains 14 residues. CDR3 in DNA: TGTGCCAGCAGCACGGGACAGGGGAAAAACGAGCAGTACTTC. Encoded protein: CASSTGQGKNEQYF.

The rearrangement links TRBV28 to TRBJ1-5, with unresolved D. The germline gives CDR1 MDHEN, CDR2 SYDVKM. The CDR3 has 15 amino acids. Trimming cost V 8 bases and J 9 bases, with 23 bases left between them. CDR3 sequence: CASAYPAVTRGPQHF. CDR3 coding DNA: TGTGCCAGCGCCTACCCAGCGGTCACCCGGGGGCCCCAGCATTTT.

J is TRBJ2-3 and V is TRBV7-3; 10 bases fit TRBD2. The germline V gene encodes CDR1 SGHTA and CDR2 FQGTGA. This CDR3 spans 15 amino acids. With V trimmed by 3 bases and J by 3 bases, 3 bases remained unmatched. This CDR3 is CASSLASGGTDTQYF. CDR3 DNA sequence: TGTGCCAGCAGCTTGGCTAGCGGGGGTACAGATACGCAGTATTTT.

The chain combines TRBV30 with TRBJ2-4; no reliable D call. This CDR3 region has 12 residues. The germline gives CDR1 GTSNPN, CDR2 SVGIG (reference sequence). Trimming removed 3 bases at V and 0 bases at J, with 3 bases between. CDR3 residues: CAWSLAKNIQYF. The CDR3 nucleotides are TGTGCCTGGAGCTTAGCCAAAAACATTCAGTACTTC.

Worth noting for this clone: Other nucleotide sequences in the sample specify the same CDR3. The chain joins TRBV27 to TRBJ2-7, with a weak D call TRBD1 (5 bases). V was trimmed by 2 bases and J by 2 bases, leaving 10 bases between them. The CDR3 covers 14 residues. In germline, CDR1 is MNHEY, CDR2 SMNVEV (reference sequence). CDR3 sequence reads: CASSLGQGAYEQYF. Written as DNA, the CDR3 is TGTGCCAGCAGTTTAGGGCAAGGGGCCTACGAGCAGTACTTC.

This clone was seen just once. CDR3 bases: TGCGCCAGCACCCCTGGGGGGACCACTAATGAAAAACTGTTTTTT. Protein sequence: CASTPGGTTNEKLFF. V gene TRBV5-1 combines with J gene TRBJ1-4, with a possible D match to TRBD1 (5 bases). The CDR3 has 15 amino acids. Germline assignment: CDR1 SGHRS and CDR2 YFSETQ. Trimming removed 6 bases at V and 2 bases at J, with 14 bases between.

The J gene is TRBJ2-3, the V gene TRBV15; TRBD1 is a possible D gene (5 bases). This CDR3 spans 15 amino acids. Germline assignment: CDR1 LNHNV and CDR2 YYDKDF (reference sequence). V was shortened by 0 bases and J by 4 bases, with 11 bases between the two germline ends. The CDR3, as DNA: TGTGCCACCAGCAGAGATGCGAAGACAGCAGATACGCAGTATTTT. This encodes CATSRDAKTADTQYF.

The V and J genes are TRBV9 and TRBJ1-2, with D tentatively TRBD1 (6 bases). V was pared by 3 bases and J by 3 bases, with 21 bases between. The CDR3 contains 17 residues. Germline V gives CDR1 SGDLS, CDR2 YYNGEE. Here the CDR3 reads CASSASSRRQADYGYTF. The CDR3 DNA reads as TGTGCCAGCAGCGCCTCATCACGTCGACAGGCGGACTATGGCTACACCTTC. The full variable domain, with the rest looked up from reference TRBV9 and TRBJ1-2, is DSGVTQTPKHLITATGQRVTLRCSPRSGDLSVYWYQQSLDQGLQFLIQYYNGEERAKGNILERFSAQQFPDLHSELNLSSLELGDSALYFCASSASSRRQADYGYTFGSGTRLTVV.

This clone was seen only a few times. Distinct nucleotide sequences in the sample also encode this CDR3. J is TRBJ1-1 and V is TRBV7-3; possibly TRBD1 for D (5 bases). The V and J ends lost 5 bases and 5 bases respectively, with 12 bases between them. Germline lookup yields CDR1 SGHTA and CDR2 FQGTGA. The CDR3 contains 13 residues. CDR3 nucleotides: TGTGCCAGCAGCCCCACGGGGGAAACTGAAGCTTTCTTT. Encoded protein: CASSPTGETEAFF.

This clone has just a few counts. J is TRBJ1-2 and V is TRBV5-1, with a weak D call TRBD1 (5 bases). This CDR3 is 14 amino acids long. Germline assignment: CDR1 SGHRS and CDR2 YFSETQ. V lost 0 bases, J lost 5 bases, and 11 bases lay in between. CDR3 nucleotides: TGCGCCAGCAGCTTGGCGACGGGGGATTATGGCTACACCTTC. It translates to CASSLATGDYGYTF.

This chain links TRBV5-6 with TRBJ1-4; D uncertain. CDR1 and CDR2 from the germline V gene are SGHDT and YYEEEE. V was shortened by 3 bases and J by 0 bases, with 12 bases between the two germline ends. The CDR3 totals 16 residues. Here the CDR3 DNA reads TGTGCCAGCAGCTCACCGACTGAGGCAACTAATGAAAAACTGTTTTTT. Its translation: CASSSPTEATNEKLFF.